These T cell receptor beta chains were read from a single sample in a study of CD8 T cells in Susac syndrome. TCRdb called the immunoSEQ multiplex PCR reads again in MiXCR, with one record for every CDR3 protein. This table holds some 400,000 distinct CDR3 sequences, more than 80% found once. The specimen sequenced was CD8+ T cells from PBMCs. These receptors were collected from a human donor with multiple sclerosis. Each CDR3 is given with its conserved first and last residue. The D gene is left open where the match is weak. A row's size may be missing; if present it is once, few, many or a size class.

J,D,V,size,CDR3,DNA
TRBJ1-5,NA,TRBV28,NA,CASRPRAGNQPQHF,TGTGCCAGCCGCCCTAGGGCGGGCAATCAGCCCCAGCATTTT
TRBJ2-7,TRBD2,TRBV12-5,NA,CASGYTPSGVPYEQYF,TGTGCTAGTGGCTACACTCCGAGCGGGGTCCCCTACGAGCAGTACTTC
TRBJ2-7,TRBD2,TRBV27,NA,CASSATSGISYEQYF,TGTGCCAGCAGTGCGACTAGCGGGATATCCTACGAGCAGTACTTC
TRBJ1-5,NA,TRBV6-5,NA,CASSYTGVNQPQHF,TGTGCCAGCAGTTATACGGGAGTCAATCAGCCCCAGCATTTT
TRBJ2-7,TRBD1,TRBV10-1,NA,CASSETGGYEQYF,TGCGCCAGCAGTGAGACAGGGGGCTACGAGCAGTACTTC
TRBJ1-2,NA,TRBV30,NA,CAWSNSPIGPYTF,TGTGCCTGGAGCAATAGTCCAATCGGTCCCTACACCTTC
TRBJ2-7,NA,TRBV19,NA,CASSASPYEQYF,TGTGCCAGTAGTGCTTCTCCCTACGAGCAGTACTTC
TRBJ2-3,NA,TRBV5-4,once,CASNPRGWADTQYF,TGTGCCAGCAACCCCAGGGGTTGGGCAGATACGCAGTATTTT
TRBJ2-1,NA,TRBV29-1,NA,CSVERPPDEQFF,TGCAGCGTTGAACGCCCTCCTGATGAGCAGTTCTTC
TRBJ2-1,NA,TRBV19,NA,CASSIVLSSYNEQFF,TGTGCCAGTAGTATAGTCTTGAGCTCCTACAATGAGCAGTTCTTC
TRBJ2-7,TRBD1,TRBV2,NA,CASSKTGPRSYEQYF,TGTGCCAGCAGTAAGACAGGGCCGAGGTCCTACGAGCAGTACTTC
TRBJ2-3,NA,TRBV2,NA,CATRTATDTQYF,TGTGCCACCCGGACAGCCACAGATACGCAGTATTTT
TRBJ2-3,TRBD2,TRBV6-1,NA,CASPSGRDTQYF,TGTGCCAGCCCAAGCGGGAGAGATACGCAGTATTTT
TRBJ2-1,TRBD1,TRBV15,NA,CATSSVRTGNEQFF,TGTGCCACCAGCAGTGTCCGGACAGGGAATGAGCAGTTCTTC
TRBJ1-4,TRBD1,TRBV2,NA,CASSGTGTAYAINEKLFF,TGTGCCAGCAGTGGGACCGGGACAGCCTACGCGATTAATGAAAAACTGTTTTTT
TRBJ2-7,NA,TRBV30,NA,CAWSTALGAYEQYF,TGTGCCTGGAGTACGGCACTCGGAGCCTACGAGCAGTACTTC
TRBJ1-1,NA,TRBV12-3/TRBV12-4,NA,CASSLNSPMNTEAFF,TGTGCCAGCAGTTTGAACAGTCCTATGAACACTGAAGCTTTCTTT
TRBJ2-7,NA,TRBV20-1,NA,CSARAFSRDSYEQYF,TGCAGTGCTAGAGCCTTCTCGCGGGACTCCTACGAGCAGTACTTC